These T cell receptor beta chains were read from a single sample in a study of blood T cell repertoires in COVID-19. This table comes from immunoSEQ multiplex PCR, and its TCRdb copy is limited to in-frame clones, with some not included. The table records approximately 300,000 clones, 80% to 90% of them present only once. Sequenced: peripheral blood. The receptors originated from a man younger than 30 who had recovered from COVID-19. CDR3s include the opening cysteine and the closing phenylalanine or tryptophan. D genes are given only for firm matches. Some rows have no size entry. The others give once, few or many, or a class for an expanded clone.

V gene	clone size	D gene	J gene	CDR3 DNA	CDR3 protein
TRBV7-2	-	TRBD1	TRBJ2-1	TGTGCCAGCCGCACAGGACAGGGCTCCTACAATGAGCAGTTCTTC	CASRTGQGSYNEQFF
TRBV19	few	TRBD1	TRBJ2-7	TGTGCCAGTAGTATGGGACAGGGGTACTACGAGCAGTACTTC	CASSMGQGYYEQYF
TRBV4-1	-	-	TRBJ2-7	TGCGCCAGCAGCCAAGGACAGCGTTTCTACGAGCAGTACTTC	CASSQGQRFYEQYF
TRBV6-5	-	TRBD2	TRBJ2-1	TGTGCCAGCAGAGGACTAGCGTCGAATGAGCAGTTCTTC	CASRGLASNEQFF
TRBV5-4	-	TRBD2	TRBJ2-1	TGTGCCAGCAGCTTGACCCTTAGCGGGAGGGCCCCTGAGCAGTTCTTC	CASSLTLSGRAPEQFF
TRBV27	-	-	TRBJ2-7	TGTGCCAGCGTCGGGACTGGCGACGAGCAGTACTTC	CASVGTGDEQYF
TRBV3-1/TRBV3-2	-	-	TRBJ2-3	TGTGCCAGCAGCCAAGATGGCTCTCTTACGCAGTATTTT	CASSQDGSLTQYF
TRBV10-3	-	TRBD2	TRBJ2-3	TGTGCCATCAGTGAGTCTAGCGGGGGGGGATACACAGATACGCAGTATTTT	CAISESSGGGYTDTQYF
TRBV5-5	-	-	TRBJ2-2	TGTGCCAGCAGCTTGGCGGTGGGGGGTACCGGGGAGCTGTTTTTT	CASSLAVGGTGELFF
TRBV6-5	-	-	TRBJ1-2	TGTGCCAGCAGGAGAGACAGTTCTTATGGCTACACCTTC	CASRRDSSYGYTF
TRBV2	-	TRBD1	TRBJ1-6	TGTGCCAGCAGTGTACAGGGGGGCAATAATTCACCCCTCCACTTT	CASSVQGGNNSPLHF
TRBV7-9	once	TRBD1	TRBJ2-7	TGTGCCAGCAGCTTGGACAGGGTCGTCTACGAGCAGTACTTC	CASSLDRVVYEQYF
TRBV6-5	-	TRBD1	TRBJ1-2	TGTGCCAGCAGAGCTCCCGGGACAGGGGAAGGCTACACCTTC	CASRAPGTGEGYTF
TRBV28	-	TRBD2	TRBJ2-1	TGTGCCAGCAGTTTTTGGGCTAGCGGGAGCGATGAGCAGTTCTTC	CASSFWASGSDEQFF
TRBV4-1	-	-	TRBJ2-7	TGCGCCAGCAGCCAAGATGGCATCTGGGAGCAGTACTTC	CASSQDGIWEQYF
TRBV6-5	-	-	TRBJ2-7	TGTGCCAGCAGCTTATACAGTGGAGGCTACGAGCAGTACTTC	CASSLYSGGYEQYF
TRBV27	-	TRBD1	TRBJ1-5	TGTGCCAGCAGTGGACAGGGAGGCAATCAGCCCCAGCATTTT	CASSGQGGNQPQHF
TRBV7-9	once	-	TRBJ2-3	TGTGCCAGCAGCCGGATTGGGGGGACAGATACGCAGTATTTT	CASSRIGGTDTQYF
TRBV4-1	few	-	TRBJ1-2	TGCGCCAGCAGCCAAGGCAGGGTTTCAGAATATGGCTACACCTTC	CASSQGRVSEYGYTF
TRBV7-6	-	TRBD1	TRBJ1-5	TGTGCCAGCAGCTTAGTGGGACAGGGCCTTAGAGTAGGCAATCAGCCCCAGCATTTT	CASSLVGQGLRVGNQPQHF
TRBV7-2	-	-	TRBJ2-7	TGTGCCAGCAGCTCCAACCCGGGGGCCTACGAGCAGTACTTC	CASSSNPGAYEQYF
TRBV5-8	-	TRBD1	TRBJ2-3	TGTGCCAGCAGCTTGGGGACAGGGGCGGGAGATACGCAGTATTTT	CASSLGTGAGDTQYF
TRBV15	-	-	TRBJ1-6	TGTGCCACCAGCAGAGAAAGACAGACAATTAATTCACCCCTCCACTTT	CATSRERQTINSPLHF
TRBV29-1	-	-	TRBJ1-1	TGCAGCGTTACGGGGGTAATCACTGAAGCTTTCTTT	CSVTGVITEAFF
TRBV5-1	-	-	TRBJ1-5	TGCGCCAGCAGCTTGGGTGGGGGGGTCAATCAGCCCCAGCATTTT	CASSLGGGVNQPQHF
TRBV6-5	-	TRBD1	TRBJ2-7	TGTGCCAGCACGACAGGGGGCGCATCCGAGCAGTACTTC	CASTTGGASEQYF
TRBV18	-	TRBD1	TRBJ1-3	TGTGCCAGCTCACCCCCAGGGGGCATCGACACCATATATTTT	CASSPPGGIDTIYF
TRBV30	-	TRBD1	TRBJ1-5	TGTGCCTGGAGCGGGGGACAGCCCAATCAGCCCCAGCATTTT	CAWSGGQPNQPQHF
TRBV25-1	-	TRBD1	TRBJ2-1	TGTGCCAGCAGTGAATGGGACAGGGGCCCGGAGTTCTTC	CASSEWDRGPEFF
TRBV15	-	TRBD1	TRBJ1-4	TGTGCCACCAGCAGACCTCGACAGGGAATCAATGAAAAACTGTTTTTT	CATSRPRQGINEKLFF
TRBV10-1	few	TRBD1	TRBJ1-2	TGCGCCAGCCGACAGGGTTCCAACTATGGCTACACCTTC	CASRQGSNYGYTF
TRBV27	-	TRBD2	TRBJ2-7	TGTGCCAGCAGCCCCCTGAGGGTAGCGGGGTCCTACGAGCAGTACTTC	CASSPLRVAGSYEQYF
TRBV5-4	-	-	TRBJ1-1	TGTGCCAGCAGCTTGGGAACAAATGAAGCTTTCTTT	CASSLGTNEAFF
TRBV7-2	-	TRBD2	TRBJ2-3	TGTGCCAGCAGCTTAGCAGCGGGAGGGCTCGGGGATACGCAGTATTTT	CASSLAAGGLGDTQYF
TRBV6-5	-	-	TRBJ1-1	TGTGCCAGCAGTTACGAGGCGGCGGTGAACACTGAAGCTTTCTTT	CASSYEAAVNTEAFF
TRBV11-3	-	-	TRBJ2-1	TGTGCCAGCAGCTTAGATGCAAACGCACCGGGGGCCTACAATGAGCAGTTCTTC	CASSLDANAPGAYNEQFF
TRBV7-9	-	-	TRBJ2-3	TGTGCCAGCAGCACCACTATCCAGCCACTTCTTGACACAGATACGCAGTATTTT	CASSTTIQPLLDTDTQYF
TRBV28	-	-	TRBJ1-1	TGTGCCAGCACCTCCGGTCCCGCCCAAGCTTTCTTT	CASTSGPAQAFF
TRBV6-6	-	-	TRBJ1-2	TGTGCCAGCAGTTACAGAAGCGTTTATGGCTACACCTTC	CASSYRSVYGYTF
TRBV27	-	-	TRBJ1-2	TGTGCCAGCAGTGGCAGGGTGAACTATGGCTACACCTTC	CASSGRVNYGYTF
TRBV5-5	once	-	TRBJ1-1	TGTGCCAGCAGCTCGGGACTCGTAGGACCATTGAACACTGAAGCTTTCTTT	CASSSGLVGPLNTEAFF
TRBV29-1	-	TRBD1	TRBJ1-5	TGCAGCGTTCGGGACAGTTTGAATCAGCCCCAGCATTTT	CSVRDSLNQPQHF
TRBV5-1	-	-	TRBJ2-1	TGCGCCAGCAGCTTGGGTATGCGGGGTACGGGCGAGCAGTTCTTC	CASSLGMRGTGEQFF
TRBV9	-	TRBD1	TRBJ2-1	TGTGCCAGCAGCGTAGCCGGGGACAGAACTAATGAGCAGTTCTTC	CASSVAGDRTNEQFF
TRBV4-1	-	-	TRBJ2-7	TGCGCCAGCAGCCAAGAACTGGCAGGGTACGAGCAGTACTTC	CASSQELAGYEQYF
TRBV6-6	-	TRBD1	TRBJ1-1	TGTGCCAGCTTAGACACAGGGGCCCCTTTGAACACTGAAGCTTTCTTT	CASLDTGAPLNTEAFF
TRBV11-3	-	-	TRBJ2-5	TGTGCCAGCAGCCAGGGGGCTTATAGGCGGGAGGGCCTCGAAGAGACCCAGTACTTC	CASSQGAYRREGLEETQYF
TRBV30	-	-	TRBJ1-2	TGTGCCTGGAGTGAACTCCTCCTAGGCAGCCATGGCTACACCTTC	CAWSELLLGSHGYTF
TRBV19	-	TRBD1	TRBJ2-4	TGTGCCAGTAGGCAACCCGGGACAGGGACCAAAAACATTCAGTACTTC	CASRQPGTGTKNIQYF